This T cell receptor (beta chain) was captured by sequencing in a study of OX40 agonist ivuxolimab in advanced cancers. Study-level information: Eligibility admitted prior anti-PD-1, anti-PD-L1 or anti-CTLA-4 therapy; about 39% had some. Three patients had partial responses: one hepatocellular carcinoma, two cutaneous melanoma.

The CDR3 extends over 14 amino acids. V shed 1 base and J shed 3 bases, with 10 bases lying between them. Germline V CDR1 and CDR2: SGHDN, FVKESK. Method: immunoSEQ multiplex PCR; TCRdb's copy keeps in-frame clones and lacks some. The table lists roughly 92,000 clones, about 84% of them singletons. This clone was observed a handful of times. Sequencing used CD4+ or CD8+ T cells sorted from blood, obtained in a trial of the OX40 agonist ivuxolimab. The chain has TRBV14 and TRBJ2-7; the D gene is possibly TRBD1 (5 bases). The receptor was isolated from an adult with an advanced solid tumor such as melanoma, head and neck, liver or kidney cancer. The CDR3: CASSQGQGDYEQYF. CDR3 bases: TGTGCCAGCAGCCAAGGGCAGGGCGACTACGAGCAGTACTTC.